The source of this TCR beta chain is a study of radiotherapy plus CTLA-4 blockade in lung cancer. Study details: Patients showed objective responses in over 15% of cases, and disease control was achieved by under 40%. Broader study findings: TCR clones from tumors expanded in blood after radiotherapy plus ipilimumab. How blood T cell clones changed early, along with interferon-beta, reportedly forecast response best.

This clone is a singleton in its sample. The target antigen is unknown. Germline CDR1 reads MDHEN; CDR2 reads SYDVKM. The CDR3 is made up of 13 amino acids. V was trimmed by 5 bases and J by 5 bases, leaving 13 bases between them. Focal radiation was given together with CTLA-4 blockade (ipilimumab) to patients with chemo-refractory metastatic non-small-cell lung cancer. This table comes from immunoSEQ multiplex PCR, and its TCRdb copy is limited to in-frame clones, with some not included. The sample has about 49,000 clones; approximately 81% are singletons. The receptor was isolated from a human donor with non-small cell lung cancer whose response to radiotherapy plus ipilimumab could not be evaluated. The sample consisted of peripheral blood, taken from a patient treated with radiotherapy plus ipilimumab. V is TRBV28 and J is TRBJ2-7; TRBD2 might be the D (5 bases). CDR3 region: CASSRAGNHEQYF. The CDR3 region has the DNA TGTGCCAGCAGTAGGGCCGGGAACCACGAGCAGTACTTC. Supplemented by reference TRBV28 and TRBJ2-7, the full variable domain reads DVKVTQSSRYLVKRTGEKVFLECVQDMDHENMFWYRQDPGLGLRLIYFSYDVKMKEKGDIPEGYSVSREKKERFSLILESASTNQTSMYLCASSRAGNHEQYFGPGTRLTVT.